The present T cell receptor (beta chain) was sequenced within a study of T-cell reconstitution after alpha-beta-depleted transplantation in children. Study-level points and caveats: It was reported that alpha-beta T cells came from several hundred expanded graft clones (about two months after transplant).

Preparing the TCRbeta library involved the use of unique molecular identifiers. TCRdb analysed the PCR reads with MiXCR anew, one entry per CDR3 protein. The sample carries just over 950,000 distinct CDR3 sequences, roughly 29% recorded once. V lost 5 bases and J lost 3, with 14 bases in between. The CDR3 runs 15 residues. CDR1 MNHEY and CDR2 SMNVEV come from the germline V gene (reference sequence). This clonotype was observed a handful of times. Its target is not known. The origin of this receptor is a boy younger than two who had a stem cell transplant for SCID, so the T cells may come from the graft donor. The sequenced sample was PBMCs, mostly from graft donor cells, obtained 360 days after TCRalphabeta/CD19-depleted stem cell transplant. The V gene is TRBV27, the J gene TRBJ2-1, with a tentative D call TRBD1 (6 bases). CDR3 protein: CASSRRDNYYNEQFF. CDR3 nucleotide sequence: TGTGCCAGCAGTCGAAGGGACAACTACTACAATGAGCAGTTCTTC.